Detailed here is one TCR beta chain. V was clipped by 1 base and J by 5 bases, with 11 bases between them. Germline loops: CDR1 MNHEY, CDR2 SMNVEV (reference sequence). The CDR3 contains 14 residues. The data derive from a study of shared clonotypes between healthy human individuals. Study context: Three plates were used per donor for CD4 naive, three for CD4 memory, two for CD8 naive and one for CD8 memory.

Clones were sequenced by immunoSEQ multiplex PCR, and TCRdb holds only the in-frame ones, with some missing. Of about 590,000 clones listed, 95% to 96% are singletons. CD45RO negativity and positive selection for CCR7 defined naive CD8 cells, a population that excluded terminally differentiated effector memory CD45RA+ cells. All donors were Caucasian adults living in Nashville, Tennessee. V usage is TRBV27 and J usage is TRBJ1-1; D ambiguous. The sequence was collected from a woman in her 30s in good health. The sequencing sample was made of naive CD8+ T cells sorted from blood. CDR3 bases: TGTGCCAGCAGTTTATTGGGGTCTGGGACTGAAGCTTTCTTT. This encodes CASSLLGSGTEAFF.